These 31 T cell receptor beta chains came from one sample sequenced in a study of cytomegalovirus exposure and HLA in healthy donors. PCR employed 60 Vbeta and 13 Jbeta primers. Sequencing used immunoSEQ multiplex PCR; TCRdb keeps in-frame clones, though not all of them. The sample has roughly 30,000 clones. The sequencing sample was made of PBMCs. These receptors were collected from a woman between 40 and 55 years old in good health and CMV-seropositive.

The rearrangement uses TRBV29-1 and TRBJ2-7, with TRBD1 matching 10 bases. CDR1 is SQVTM, CDR2 ANQGSEA, per germline. The CDR3 totals 13 residues. J was trimmed by 4 bases and V by 6 bases; bases with no gene match: 6. CDR3 sequence (DNA): TGCAGCGTCCGACAGGGGGCCGGGTACGAGCAGTACTTC. Translated: CSVRQGAGYEQYF.

The CDR3 DNA reads as TGCGCCAGCAGCCAGGGACTAGCGGGACAAGAGACCCAGTACTTC. Its protein product is CASSQGLAGQETQYF. This rearrangement joins TRBV4-1 to TRBJ2-5; TRBD2 matches at 13 bases. The CDR3 length is 15 residues. V shed 3 bases and J 2 bases; nucleotides not matched to a gene: 0. CDR1 is MGHRA, CDR2 YSYEKL, per germline.

V gene TRBV28 combines with J gene TRBJ1-5, with 8 bases matching TRBD1. CDR3 length: 15 residues. Germline CDR1 reads MDHEN; CDR2 reads SYDVKM. J was trimmed by 0 bases and V by 4 bases; bases with no gene match: 2. The CDR3 reads CASSYRGYSNQPQHF. The DNA for the CDR3 is TGTGCCAGCAGTTACAGGGGGTATAGCAATCAGCCCCAGCATTTT.

The chain combines TRBV18 with TRBJ2-1, with 9 bases matching TRBD2. CDR3 size: 17 residues. Germline V lookup: CDR1 KGHSH, CDR2 LQKENI. Trimming cost V 1 base and J 6 bases; bases outside gene matches: 10. CDR3 bases: TGTGCCAGCTCACCACGGATAGCGGGAGTCCTAGTCAATGAGCAGTTCTTC. Its protein product is CASSPRIAGVLVNEQFF.

This CDR3 reads CASRTSGLAYEQYF. CDR3 DNA sequence: TGTGCCAGCCGAACCTCGGGACTCGCCTACGAGCAGTACTTC. V and J are TRBV6-1 and TRBJ2-7, with D possibly matching TRBD2 (6 bases). This CDR3 has 14 residues. Deletions cut 8 bases from V and 2 bases from J, with 16 bases between. Germline CDR1 MNHNS, CDR2 SASEGT.

This chain connects TRBV6-1 to TRBJ2-7, with TRBD1 matching 8 bases. The CDR3 has 14 amino acids. J was trimmed by 3 bases and V by 4 bases; bases with no gene match: 5. The germline V gene has CDR1 MNHNS and CDR2 SASEGT. CDR3 residues: CASSVTGANYEQYF. The CDR3 region has the DNA TGTGCCAGCAGTGTGACAGGGGCGAACTACGAGCAGTACTTC.

The chain recombines TRBV30 with TRBJ2-2; 8 bases align to TRBD1. The CDR3 runs 15 residues. J gave up 4 bases and V 0 bases, and 4 bases lay outside the gene matches. Germline loops: CDR1 GTSNPN, CDR2 SVGIG (reference sequence). The chain's CDR3 is CAWSVQGDGTGELFF. The DNA for the CDR3 is TGTGCCTGGAGTGTACAGGGGGATGGCACCGGGGAGCTGTTTTTT.

The J gene is TRBJ2-7, the V gene TRBV5-1; D is undetermined. Per germline, CDR1 SGHRS and CDR2 YFSETQ. The CDR3 loop spans 14 amino acids. V was shortened by 2 bases and J by 1 base, with 10 bases between the two germline ends. In DNA form, the CDR3 reads TGCGCCAGCAGCTTCGGCGCGGTTTCCTACGAGCAGTACTTC. Translated: CASSFGAVSYEQYF.

The genes are TRBV7-9 and TRBJ2-7; D perhaps matches TRBD2 (5 bases). Trimming removed 5 bases from V and 2 bases from J, with 10 bases in between. From germline, CDR1 is SEHNR and CDR2 FQNEAQ (reference sequence). This CDR3 has 13 amino acids. The CDR3 region is CASSVLATYEQYF. In DNA form, the CDR3 reads TGTGCCAGCAGCGTTCTAGCAACCTACGAGCAGTACTTC.

The V gene is TRBV28, the J gene TRBJ1-5; no definite D call. Germline V gene data show CDR1 as MDHEN and CDR2 as SYDVKM. The CDR3 is made up of 13 amino acids. The V gene lost 5 bases and the J gene lost 2 bases, with 7 bases spanning the gap. In nucleotides, the CDR3 is TGTGCCAGCAGTCTTAGTGGCAATCAGCCCCAGCATTTT. This gives the protein CASSLSGNQPQHF.

The chain joins TRBV29-1 to TRBJ2-3, with TRBD1 identical over 11 bases. CDR3 length equals 13 residues. Trimming at V came to 6 bases and at J to 4 bases, leaving 3 bases not matched to a gene. Germline V gene sequence: CDR1 SQVTM, CDR2 ANQGSEA. The CDR3 region is CSVAGQGADTQYF. The CDR3 DNA is TGCAGCGTCGCGGGACAGGGGGCAGATACGCAGTATTTT.

The chain links TRBV7-6 to TRBJ2-7; D might be TRBD2 (6 bases). Trimming pared 6 bases from V and 3 bases from J, leaving 12 bases between. The CDR3 is 13 amino acids. The germline V gene encodes CDR1 SGHVS and CDR2 FNYEAQ. In DNA form, the CDR3 reads TGTGCCAGCAGTCGGGACTCTTACTACGAGCAGTACTTC. It encodes CASSRDSYYEQYF. Full variable domain (remainder filled in from reference TRBV7-6 and TRBJ2-7): GAGVSQSPRYKVTKRGQDVALRCDPISGHVSLYWYRQALGQGPEFLTYFNYEAQQDKSGLPNDRFSAERPEGSISTLTIQRTEQRDSAMYRCASSRDSYYEQYFGPGTRLTVT.

This chain links TRBV29-1 with TRBJ2-5, with D maybe TRBD2 (6 bases). Matching the DNA end better, TRBJ2-7 makes the J call doubtful. The CDR3 loop spans 13 amino acids. In germline, CDR1 is SQVTM, CDR2 ANQGSEA. For the CDR3, the DNA is TGCAGCGTGCGTCCGGGACTCACCTACGAGCAGTACTTC. Translated, it gives CSVRPGLTYEQYF.

The chain has TRBV5-6 and TRBJ2-6, with 11 positions matching TRBD2. The V segment lost 3 bases and the J segment 3 bases; nucleotides outside the gene matches: 2. CDR3 size: 16 residues. The germline gives CDR1 SGHDT, CDR2 YYEEEE. This chain's CDR3 is CASSYGLAGGANVLTF. CDR3 nucleotides: TGTGCCAGCAGCTACGGACTAGCGGGTGGGGCCAACGTCCTGACTTTC. The variable domain in full, with the rest retrieved from reference TRBV5-6 and TRBJ2-6, is DAGVTQSPTHLIKTRGQQVTLRCSPKSGHDTVSWYQQALGQGPQFIFQYYEEEERQRGNFPDRFSGHQFPNYSSELNVNALLLGDSALYLCASSYGLAGGANVLTFGAGSRLTVL.

The V and J genes are TRBV6-1 and TRBJ2-5, with TRBD2 as a possible D gene (7 bases). Deletions cut 1 base from V and 4 bases from J, with 22 bases between. Germline CDR1 reads MNHNS; CDR2 reads SASEGT. The CDR3 has 18 amino acids. The CDR3: CASSEDGGRAGAGETQYF. In DNA, the CDR3 is TGTGCCAGCAGTGAAGATGGGGGGCGGGCGGGAGCGGGAGAGACCCAGTACTTC.

The V call is TRBV19, the J call TRBJ1-1; D unclear. The CDR3 covers 12 residues. Germline V CDR1 and CDR2: LNHDA, SQIVND (reference sequence). V shed 4 bases and J shed 10 bases, with 13 bases lying between them. DNA of the CDR3: TGTGCCAGTAGTAGAGGGCCACATGGAGCTTTCTTT. This encodes CASSRGPHGAFF.

The rearrangement uses TRBV29-1 and TRBJ2-3; D is unclear. The CDR3 is 12 amino acids. Germline loops: CDR1 SQVTM, CDR2 ANQGSEA. With 8 bases removed from V and 4 bases from J, the gap between germline ends came to 13 bases. The CDR3 sequence is CSPRRDPDTQYF. DNA of the CDR3: TGCAGCCCTCGTCGAGATCCAGATACGCAGTATTTT.

The rearrangement links TRBV2 to TRBJ2-5; D is perhaps TRBD1 (7 bases). V was shortened by 4 bases and J by 5 bases, with 14 bases between the two germline ends. Germline CDR1 reads SNHLY; CDR2 reads FYNNEI. CDR3 length: 14 amino acids. CDR3 amino acids: CASSGQGGMETQYF. The CDR3 coding sequence is TGTGCCAGCAGTGGACAGGGCGGGATGGAGACCCAGTACTTC.

The chain joins TRBV9 to TRBJ2-5, with TRBD1 as a possible D gene (5 bases). The length of the CDR3 is 13 residues. CDR1 and CDR2 from the germline V gene are SGDLS and YYNGEE. V was pared by 2 bases and J by 3 bases, with 8 bases between. CDR3 protein: CASSVSGKETQYF. CDR3 DNA: TGTGCCAGCAGCGTGTCAGGGAAAGAGACCCAGTACTTC.

This CDR3 is CASSLTRDRGPEQYF. The CDR3 nucleotides are TGTGCCAGCAGCTTAACGCGGGACAGGGGGCCCGAGCAGTACTTC. The chain joins TRBV7-6 to TRBJ2-7, with 12 bases identical to TRBD1. Germline V gene data show CDR1 as SGHVS and CDR2 as FNYEAQ. The CDR3 has 15 amino acids. J was trimmed by 6 bases and V by 2 bases; bases with no gene match: 5. Drawing the rest from reference TRBV7-6 and TRBJ2-7, the complete variable domain is GAGVSQSPRYKVTKRGQDVALRCDPISGHVSLYWYRQALGQGPEFLTYFNYEAQQDKSGLPNDRFSAERPEGSISTLTIQRTEQRDSAMYRCASSLTRDRGPEQYFGPGTRLTVT.

V is TRBV29-1 and J is TRBJ2-3; 8 positions agree with TRBD2. This CDR3 is 16 amino acids long. Germline-derived CDR1 and CDR2 are SQVTM and ANQGSEA. V dropped 3 bases and J dropped 0; count of bases not matched to a gene: 8. The CDR3 region is CSVENGAGGSTDTQYF. The CDR3 bases are TGCAGCGTTGAGAACGGGGCGGGAGGCAGCACAGATACGCAGTATTTT.

The V and J genes are TRBV5-1 and TRBJ2-5; 8 bases line up with TRBD1. This CDR3 is 14 amino acids long. Germline CDR1 is SGHRS and CDR2 is YFSETQ. Trimming at V came to 2 bases and at J to 9 bases, leaving 9 bases not matched to a gene. The CDR3 protein is CASSFRQGTVAQYF. CDR3 DNA: TGCGCCAGCAGCTTTAGACAGGGGACCGTGGCCCAGTACTTC. Full variable domain (rest looked up from reference TRBV5-1 and TRBJ2-5): KAGVTQTPRYLIKTRGQQVTLSCSPISGHRSVSWYQQTPGQGLQFLFEYFSETQRNKGNFPGRFSGRQFSNSRSEMNVSTLELGDSALYLCASSFRQGTVAQYFGPGTRLLVL.

V and J are TRBV7-9 and TRBJ2-7, with D perhaps TRBD1 (5 bases). Germline V gene data show CDR1 as SEHNR and CDR2 as FQNEAQ (reference sequence). This CDR3 is built from 13 residues. Trimming removed 5 bases from V and 3 bases from J, with 11 bases in between. The DNA for the CDR3 is TGTGCCAGCAGCAAGGGTACAGGCTACGAGCAGTACTTC. Its translation is CASSKGTGYEQYF.

V usage is TRBV11-2 and J usage is TRBJ1-1; D is possibly TRBD1 (6 bases). This CDR3 contains 13 residues. From germline, CDR1 is SGHAT and CDR2 FQNNGV. V was clipped by 4 bases and J by 4 bases, with 10 bases between them. The CDR3 DNA reads TGTGCCAGCAGCTATACAGGGAGCACTGAAGCTTTCTTT. As protein: CASSYTGSTEAFF.

The chain has TRBV10-3 and TRBJ1-2; no reliable D call. V lost 0 bases and J lost 5, with 13 bases in between. Germline V lookup: CDR1 ENHRY, CDR2 SYGVKD. The CDR3 consists of 15 residues. CDR3 nucleotides: TGTGCCATCAGTGAGTCAGCGGCAGTTCAATATGGCTACACCTTC. Translation gives CAISESAAVQYGYTF.

This chain links TRBV30 with TRBJ1-5; D gene unclear. The CDR3 extends over 14 amino acids. Germline CDR1 and CDR2: GTSNPN and SVGIG (reference sequence). V lost 1 base and J lost 0, with 7 bases in between. CDR3 in DNA: TGTGCCTGGAGTGCGGAGAATAGCAATCAGCCCCAGCATTTT. Amino acids: CAWSAENSNQPQHF.

The chain is built from TRBV10-3 and TRBJ2-5; 7 bases are a match to TRBD2. Losses at the gene ends were 9 bases for V and 4 bases for J; bases not matched to a gene: 8. The CDR3 extends over 13 amino acids. CDR1 is ENHRY, CDR2 SYGVKD, per germline. The CDR3 loop is CAISEQRGETQYF. CDR3 coding DNA: TGTGCCATATCTGAGCAGCGGGGAGAGACCCAGTACTTC.

V is TRBV6-5 and J is TRBJ2-7; 10 bases are a match to TRBD2. V trimming: 2 bases; J trimming: 7 bases; junction bases outside the gene matches: 5. This CDR3 contains 14 residues. Germline V gene lookup returns CDR1 MNHEY and CDR2 SVGAGI. Here the CDR3 reads CASSYTGLAVEQYF. Written as DNA, the CDR3 is TGTGCCAGCAGTTACACCGGACTAGCGGTAGAGCAGTACTTC.

The genes are TRBV5-4 and TRBJ2-7; 10 positions agree with TRBD2. The CDR3 has 13 residues. Germline CDR1 is SGHNT and CDR2 is YYREEE (reference sequence). V trimming: 0 bases; J trimming: 8 bases; junction bases outside the gene matches: 2. In DNA form, the CDR3 reads TGTGCCAGCAGCTTGGCGGGACTAGCGAAGCAGTACTTC. Translation gives CASSLAGLAKQYF.

The chain combines TRBV13 with TRBJ2-2, with D perhaps matching TRBD2 (5 bases). The germline gives CDR1 PRHDT, CDR2 FYEKMQ (reference sequence). Trimming shortened V by 2 bases and J by 3 bases, and 10 bases separated the two germline ends. The CDR3 is 15 residues long. CDR3 DNA sequence: TGTGCCAGCAGCTTAACAGCGGACTACACCGGGGAGCTGTTTTTT. As protein: CASSLTADYTGELFF.

The chain employs TRBV28 and TRBJ2-7, with 7 bases fitting TRBD1. J was trimmed by 2 bases and V by 5 bases; bases with no gene match: 6. Per germline, CDR1 MDHEN and CDR2 SYDVKM. CDR3 size: 14 residues. The CDR3: CASSPGQETYEQYF. The CDR3 nucleotides are TGTGCCAGCAGTCCAGGACAGGAGACCTACGAGCAGTACTTC.